The 23 T cell receptor beta chains given below trace back to one sample, sequenced in a study of T cell responses to AZD1222 COVID-19 vaccine. The method was immunoSEQ multiplex PCR; TCRdb's version includes in-frame clones alone and lacks a portion of them. The sample consists of roughly 180,000 clones, approximately 90% of them appearing once. This material consisted of peripheral blood, taken 28 days after the second AZD1222 dose. These receptors were collected from an adult who received the AZD1222 COVID-19 vaccine.

The chain has TRBV29-1 and TRBJ2-1; D may match TRBD1 or TRBD2 (5 bases each). V was cut by 7 bases and J by 7 bases, with 14 bases left in between. CDR1 and CDR2 (germline): SQVTM, ANQGSEA. CDR3 length: 12 residues. In DNA form, the CDR3 reads TGCAGCGCCGGGGACCGTCAAAATGAGCAGTTCTTC. Translated: CSAGDRQNEQFF.

This chain uses TRBV9 with TRBJ2-2; 7 nucleotides agree with TRBD1. CDR3 length: 15 residues. V was clipped by 4 bases and J by 2 bases; unmatched bases: 5. The V gene's germline CDR1 is SGDLS and CDR2 YYNGEE. The CDR3 bases are TGTGCCAGCAGCCCGGGACAGTACAACACCGGGGAGCTGTTTTTT. Its translation: CASSPGQYNTGELFF.

The DNA for the CDR3 is TGTGCCAGCAGCTTAGGGACAGGGGGCTCTGGGGCCAACGTCCTGACTTTC. Its protein is CASSLGTGGSGANVLTF. The chain carries TRBV5-5 and TRBJ2-6; 11 bases fit TRBD1. The CDR3 has 17 amino acids. V lost 2 bases to trimming and J lost 0 bases; unmatched junction nucleotides: 1. CDR1 SGHKS and CDR2 YYEKEE come from the germline V gene (reference sequence).

This chain uses TRBV19 with TRBJ1-2; D uncertain. This CDR3 contains 15 residues. The V and J ends lost 2 bases and 0 bases respectively, with 10 bases between them. Germline-derived CDR1 and CDR2 are LNHDA and SQIVND (reference sequence). The CDR3 bases are TGTGCCAGTAGTATATCCCAGGTCTCTAACTATGGCTACACCTTC. Its protein product is CASSISQVSNYGYTF. Complete variable domain (other parts from reference TRBV19 and TRBJ1-2): DGGITQSPKYLFRKEGQNVTLSCEQNLNHDAMYWYRQDPGQGLRLIYYSQIVNDFQKGDIAEGYSVSREKKESFPLTVTSAQKNPTAFYLCASSISQVSNYGYTFGSGTRLTVV.

The chain recombines TRBV7-3 with TRBJ2-4; weak D call: TRBD2 (6 bases). V lost 0 bases, J lost 14 bases, and 14 bases lay in between. The CDR3 runs 13 residues. Germline CDR1 is SGHTA and CDR2 is FQGTGA. The DNA of the CDR3 is TGTGCCAGCAGCTTAACTCCACTAGCTGAAGAGTACTTC. This encodes CASSLTPLAEEYF. The whole variable domain, filled in from reference TRBV7-3 and TRBJ2-4, reads GAGVSQTPSNKVTEKGKYVELRCDPISGHTALYWYRQSLGQGPEFLIYFQGTGAADDSGLPNDRFFAVRPEGSVSTLKIQRTERGDSAVYLCASSLTPLAEEYFGAGTRLSVL.

The V gene is TRBV4-1, the J gene TRBJ2-1; D is undetermined. Germline lookup yields CDR1 MGHRA and CDR2 YSYEKL. The CDR3 consists of 16 residues. V was shortened by 0 bases and J by 7 bases, with 16 bases between the two germline ends. Written as DNA, the CDR3 is TGCGCCAGCAGCCAAGAAGGCGGACCTTTTGGAAATGAGCAGTTCTTC. This encodes CASSQEGGPFGNEQFF.

The chain recombines TRBV5-1 with TRBJ2-1; 8 nucleotides line up with TRBD2. After removal of 0 bases from V and 10 bases from J, the junction contained 3 bases not matched to a gene. CDR1 and CDR2 (germline): SGHRS, YFSETQ. The length of the CDR3 is 13 residues. DNA of the CDR3: TGCGCCAGCAGCTTGGGACTAGCGTGGGAGCAGTTCTTC. The encoded protein is CASSLGLAWEQFF.

The chain employs TRBV6-1 and TRBJ1-3; 9 nucleotides match TRBD1. V lost 2 bases, J lost 4 bases, and 12 bases stayed unmatched. CDR3 length: 18 residues. The germline gives CDR1 MNHNS, CDR2 SASEGT. Here the CDR3 DNA reads TGTGCCAGCAGTGAAAGGGGGACAGGGCGAAGTGGCGGAAACACCATATATTTT. Amino acid sequence: CASSERGTGRSGGNTIYF.

J is TRBJ1-1 and V is TRBV3-1 (or the pseudogene TRBV3-2); no clear D. The CDR3 totals 14 residues. V was cut by 4 bases and J by 0 bases, with 9 bases left in between. CDR1 is LGHDT and CDR2 is YNNKEL in the germline V gene (reference sequence). CDR3 in amino acids: CASSREHLNTEAFF. The CDR3 DNA sequence: TGTGCCAGCAGCCGTGAACATCTGAACACTGAAGCTTTCTTT.

The chain carries TRBV18 and TRBJ2-1, with D perhaps matching TRBD1 or TRBD2 (5 bases each). This CDR3 is built from 15 residues. The V gene's germline CDR1 is KGHSH and CDR2 LQKENI. V was pared by 3 bases and J by 5 bases, with 14 bases between. For the CDR3, the DNA is TGTGCCAGCTCACCCGGGACGGCTCCGAACAATGAGCAGTTCTTC. As protein: CASSPGTAPNNEQFF.

This clone was counted a single time. V is TRBV20-1 and J is TRBJ2-3, with D tentatively TRBD2 (5 bases). Germline V lookup: CDR1 DFQATT, CDR2 SNEGSKA (reference sequence). The V end was cut by 6 bases, the J end by 6 bases, with 10 bases between. The CDR3 runs to 11 residues. The CDR3 sequence: CSAPKRDTQYF. DNA of the CDR3: TGCAGTGCCCCGAAGCGGGATACGCAGTATTTT.

The chain employs TRBV29-1 and TRBJ2-7; TRBD2 might be the D (5 bases). V lost 7 bases, J lost 3 bases, and 13 bases lay in between. The germline gives CDR1 SQVTM, CDR2 ANQGSEA. CDR3 length: 12 residues. This chain's CDR3 is CSAGLADYEQYF. CDR3 in DNA: TGCAGCGCTGGACTCGCTGACTACGAGCAGTACTTC.

The chain has TRBV19 and TRBJ1-5; D gene uncertain. Trimming left V 2 bases short and J 9 bases short, with 14 bases between. This CDR3 is 14 amino acids long. Per germline, CDR1 LNHDA and CDR2 SQIVND (reference sequence). CDR3 residues: CASSITEKSVPQHF. The CDR3, as DNA: TGTGCCAGTAGTATAACGGAGAAGAGCGTGCCCCAGCATTTT.

The CDR3 bases are TGTGCCACTGACTTGTGGGGCAGCCCCCAATGTCAGCCCCAGCATTTT. Protein sequence: CATDLWGSPQCQPQHF. The rearrangement uses TRBV25-1 and TRBJ1-5, with D possibly being TRBD1 (5 bases). The CDR3 is 16 residues long. V dropped 10 bases and J dropped 6 bases, with 25 bases sitting between them. Germline V gene sequence: CDR1 MGHDK, CDR2 SYGVNS.

The chain employs TRBV9 and TRBJ2-5; TRBD2 matches at 11 bases. Germline V gene data show CDR1 as SGDLS and CDR2 as YYNGEE. The CDR3 consists of 16 residues. V shed 0 bases and J 4 bases; nucleotides not matched to a gene: 5. This chain's CDR3 is CASSVVASGGLETQYF. CDR3 DNA: TGTGCCAGCAGCGTAGTGGCTAGCGGGGGGTTAGAGACCCAGTACTTC.

The rearrangement links TRBV7-9 to TRBJ1-2; maybe TRBD1 (6 bases). The V end lost 7 bases, the J end lost 5 bases, and 20 bases lay between the germline ends. Germline CDR1 reads SEHNR; CDR2 reads FQNEAQ (reference sequence). The CDR3 has 15 residues. The CDR3 protein is CASKDPQGGRYGYTF. The DNA of the CDR3 is TGTGCCAGCAAAGACCCACAGGGAGGGAGGTATGGCTACACCTTC.

V and J are TRBV5-1 and TRBJ2-3, with D maybe TRBD2 (6 bases). The V end was cut by 1 base, the J end by 1 base, with 10 bases between. The germline V gene has CDR1 SGHRS and CDR2 YFSETQ. The CDR3 totals 15 residues. The CDR3 spells CASSLYAGRTDTQYF. CDR3 in DNA: TGCGCCAGCAGCTTGTACGCGGGGCGCACAGATACGCAGTATTTT.

The chain employs TRBV15 and TRBJ2-7; the match to TRBD1 covers 7 bases. The CDR3 contains 15 residues. Germline V CDR1 and CDR2: LNHNV, YYDKDF (reference sequence). After removal of 3 bases from V and 0 bases from J, the junction contained 5 bases not matched to a gene. This chain's CDR3 is CATSREDRSSYEQYF. The CDR3 coding sequence is TGTGCCACCAGCAGGGAGGACAGGAGCTCCTACGAGCAGTACTTC. Together with reference TRBV15 and TRBJ2-7, the CDR3 gives the full variable domain: DAMVIQNPRYQVTQFGKPVTLSCSQTLNHNVMYWYQQKSSQAPKLLFHYYDKDFNNEADTPDNFQSRRPNTSFCFLDIRSPGLGDTAMYLCATSREDRSSYEQYFGPGTRLTVT.

V and J are TRBV6-5 and TRBJ1-2; D uncertain. There are 13 residues in the CDR3. Trimming took 6 bases from V and 4 from J, leaving 12 bases between them. Germline lookup yields CDR1 MNHEY and CDR2 SVGAGI. CDR3 in amino acids: CASRRTDSYGYTF. CDR3 DNA sequence: TGTGCCAGCAGGAGGACCGACTCCTATGGCTACACCTTC.

The J gene is TRBJ2-3, the V gene TRBV7-2, with D possibly being TRBD2 (5 bases). Per germline, CDR1 SGHTA and CDR2 FQGNSA. V was trimmed by 1 base and J by 1 base, leaving 12 bases between them. The CDR3 has 16 amino acids. CDR3 protein: CASSLDDYRRTDTQYF. CDR3 DNA sequence: TGTGCCAGCAGCTTAGACGACTACCGACGCACAGATACGCAGTATTTT. The entire variable domain, with the rest obtained from reference TRBV7-2 and TRBJ2-3, is as follows: GAGVSQSPSNKVTEKGKDVELRCDPISGHTALYWYRQSLGQGLEFLIYFQGNSAPDKSGLPSDRFSAERTGGSVSTLTIQRTQQEDSAVYLCASSLDDYRRTDTQYFGPGTRLTVL.

This chain links TRBV27 with TRBJ1-1; D unclear. Trimming removed 5 bases at V and 4 bases at J, with 11 bases between. The V gene's germline CDR1 is MNHEY and CDR2 SMNVEV (reference sequence). The CDR3 is made up of 13 amino acids. The CDR3 coding sequence is TGTGCCAGCAGTGTGGGAGGGAGCACTGAAGCTTTCTTT. Translated, it gives CASSVGGSTEAFF.

V usage is TRBV4-1 and J usage is TRBJ2-5; possible D gene TRBD1, 6 bases. There are 15 residues in the CDR3. Trimming pared 6 bases from V and 3 bases from J, leaving 17 bases between. In germline, CDR1 is MGHRA, CDR2 YSYEKL. CDR3 sequence reads: CASSRGQRIEETQYF. CDR3 DNA sequence: TGCGCCAGCAGTCGAGGACAGCGGATCGAAGAGACCCAGTACTTC.

This clone was detected a few times. The rearrangement links TRBV6-5 to TRBJ1-5; the D gene is possibly TRBD1 (6 bases). The CDR3 sequence is 15 residues long. V was clipped by 11 bases and J by 5 bases, with 22 bases between them. The germline CDR1 and CDR2 sequences are MNHEY and SVGAGI. CDR3 DNA: TGTGCCTCGCTTAAGGGGGGAGGGCACCATCAGCCCCAGCATTTT. Its protein product is CASLKGGGHHQPQHF.